The 31 T cell receptor beta chains given below trace back to one sample, sequenced in a study of shared clonotypes between healthy human individuals (dated by TCRdb to between 2020 and 2021). Libraries were constructed by the immunoSEQ multiplex PCR assay. Not all clones reach the TCRdb copy of this immuneACCESS table, which keeps in-frame sequences only. Checked studies attribute under half of the gap to unresolved V genes and leave the rest unexplained. This sample has about 680,000 clones in its table, and about 74% of those were observed once. The ten most abundant clones make up more than 1.5% of the sample. Material for sequencing was memory CD4+ T cells sorted from blood. According to the study, the label for this sample's cell subset or site signals: CD45RA-negative fraction. Source of these receptors: a woman in her 30s in good health.

This clone occurred a few times. The chain links TRBV7-2 to TRBJ2-3; possible D gene TRBD1, 6 bases. CDR1 and CDR2 from the germline V gene are SGHTA and FQGNSA. The CDR3 runs to 18 residues. V shed 0 bases and J shed 0 bases, with 16 bases lying between them. CDR3 coding DNA: TGTGCCAGCAGCTTAGCGTTGAGGACAGTCGGAAGCACAGATACGCAGTATTTT. Residues: CASSLALRTVGSTDTQYF.

The rearrangement links TRBV7-9 to TRBJ1-5, with 7 bases identical to TRBD1. Germline loops: CDR1 SEHNR, CDR2 FQNEAQ (reference sequence). V was pared by 4 bases and J by 4 bases, with 10 bases of the junction left unmatched. The CDR3 sequence is 16 residues long. For the CDR3, the DNA is TGTGCCAGCAGCTCTGAGACAGGGTTGGGAAATCAGCCCCAGCATTTT. This codes for CASSSETGLGNQPQHF.

The chain links TRBV28 to TRBJ2-2; tentatively, D is TRBD1 or TRBD2 (5 bases each). This CDR3 has 16 amino acids. Trimming cost V 3 bases and J 0 bases, with 11 bases left between them. Germline V lookup: CDR1 MDHEN, CDR2 SYDVKM. The CDR3 coding sequence is TGTGCCAGCAGTTTGTCTTGGGGGACGAACACCGGGGAGCTGTTTTTT. This sequence encodes CASSLSWGTNTGELFF.

This clone was detected a few times. The chain carries TRBV19 and TRBJ2-2; D gene uncertain. V was clipped by 3 bases and J by 4 bases, with 9 bases between them. Germline V gene sequence: CDR1 LNHDA, CDR2 SQIVND (reference sequence). This CDR3 has 14 amino acids. The CDR3: CASSMRQSTGELFF. CDR3 nucleotide sequence: TGTGCCAGTAGTATGCGGCAATCCACCGGGGAGCTGTTTTTT.

This chain connects TRBV6-1 to TRBJ2-7; the D gene could be TRBD1 or TRBD2 (6 bases each). CDR1 and CDR2 (germline): MNHNS, SASEGT. Trimming removed 3 bases from V and 1 base from J, with 13 bases in between. The CDR3 is 15 residues long. CDR3 nucleotides: TGTGCCAGCAGTGATGGGGGGCCAGGGTCCTACGAGCAGTACTTC. Encoded protein: CASSDGGPGSYEQYF.

The V call is TRBV18, the J call TRBJ2-7; tentative D call: TRBD1 (5 bases). CDR1 is KGHSH and CDR2 is LQKENI in the germline V gene. This CDR3 is 14 amino acids long. V was trimmed by 1 base and J by 4 bases, leaving 11 bases between them. The CDR3 nucleotides are TGTGCCAGCTCACCACGGGCAGGGTTTTACGAGCAGTACTTC. Protein sequence: CASSPRAGFYEQYF.

This clone was found once. The rearrangement uses TRBV5-1 and TRBJ2-1; 15 positions match TRBD2. The CDR3 is made up of 17 amino acids. The trim removed 7 bases at V and 6 bases at J, leaving 11 bases unmatched. Germline values: CDR1 SGHRS, CDR2 YFSETQ. CDR3 sequence: CASGTGLAGGLSNEQFF. The DNA for the CDR3 is TGCGCCAGCGGGACCGGACTAGCGGGAGGGCTGAGCAATGAGCAGTTCTTC.

Regarding this clone: A far larger clone is a single base away, which makes a read error likely. Other DNA sequences in the sample encode the same CDR3. V and J are TRBV5-1 and TRBJ2-1, with D possibly TRBD1 on 6 matching bases. The CDR3 loop spans 15 amino acids. V dropped 4 bases and J dropped 0 bases, with 11 bases sitting between them. The germline CDR1 and CDR2 sequences are SGHRS and YFSETQ. The CDR3 here is CASSTDSSSYNEQFF. DNA for the CDR3: TGCGCCAGCAGCACGGACAGCAGCTCCTACAATGAGCAGTTCTTC. Looking up the rest from reference TRBV5-1 and TRBJ2-1 gives the full variable domain: KAGVTQTPRYLIKTRGQQVTLSCSPISGHRSVSWYQQTPGQGLQFLFEYFSETQRNKGNFPGRFSGRQFSNSRSEMNVSTLELGDSALYLCASSTDSSSYNEQFFGPGTRLTVL.

The count of this clone is one. The V and J genes are TRBV6-5 and TRBJ1-3; D is uncertain. Germline-derived CDR1 and CDR2 are MNHEY and SVGAGI. The V and J ends lost 6 bases and 0 bases respectively, with 12 bases between them. The CDR3 loop spans 15 amino acids. The DNA for the CDR3 is TGTGCCAGCAGCCCGGAGCCGAGCTCTGGAAACACCATATATTTT. Translation: CASSPEPSSGNTIYF.

This clone showed up just once. The rearrangement joins TRBV19 to TRBJ2-2; 7 bases are a match to TRBD1. Trimming at V came to 7 bases and at J to 6 bases, leaving 8 bases not matched to a gene. Germline CDR1 reads LNHDA; CDR2 reads SQIVND (reference sequence). CDR3 length: 14 residues. CDR3 sequence (DNA): TGTGCCAGTACCCCGGGACAGTACCCCGGGGAGCTGTTTTTT. Amino acids: CASTPGQYPGELFF. Together with reference TRBV19 and TRBJ2-2, the CDR3 gives the full variable domain: DGGITQSPKYLFRKEGQNVTLSCEQNLNHDAMYWYRQDPGQGLRLIYYSQIVNDFQKGDIAEGYSVSREKKESFPLTVTSAQKNPTAFYLCASTPGQYPGELFFGEGSRLTVL.

This rearrangement joins TRBV11-2 to TRBJ2-2, with D possibly matching TRBD1 (6 bases). Germline V gene sequence: CDR1 SGHAT, CDR2 FQNNGV. The CDR3 spans 12 residues. Trimming left V 3 bases short and J 10 bases short, with 9 bases between. CDR3 DNA: TGTGCCAGCAGCTTTGGGGGCAAGGAGCTGTTTTTT. Its translation: CASSFGGKELFF. Combining the CDR3 with reference TRBV11-2 and TRBJ2-2 gives the whole variable domain EAGVAQSPRYKIIEKRQSVAFWCNPISGHATLYWYQQILGQGPKLLIQFQNNGVVDDSQLPKDRFSAERLKGVDSTLKIQPAKLEDSAVYLCASSFGGKELFFGEGSRLTVL.

The J gene is TRBJ1-2, the V gene TRBV7-9; TRBD1 aligns across 7 bases. V was pared by 4 bases and J by 2 bases, with 7 bases of the junction left unmatched. The V gene's germline CDR1 is SEHNR and CDR2 FQNEAQ (reference sequence). This CDR3 has 15 residues. For the CDR3, the DNA is TGTGCCAGCAGCTGGACGGGACAGAGAAACTATGGCTACACCTTC. It codes for CASSWTGQRNYGYTF.

This chain uses TRBV25-1 with TRBJ1-4; D gene uncertain. V gave up 4 bases and J gave up 2 bases, with 11 bases separating them. Germline V gene sequence: CDR1 MGHDK, CDR2 SYGVNS. CDR3 length: 15 residues. Here the CDR3 DNA reads TGTGCCAGCAGTGGGTTACAAGGGACTAATGAAAAACTGTTTTTT. Translation gives CASSGLQGTNEKLFF.

The chain recombines TRBV6-1 with TRBJ1-1; D gene uncertain. V lost 5 bases, J lost 4 bases, and 8 bases lay in between. The CDR3 totals 12 residues. Germline-derived CDR1 and CDR2 are MNHNS and SASEGT. The CDR3 is CASSSLATEAFF. The CDR3 DNA follows: TGTGCCAGCAGTTCGTTGGCCACTGAAGCTTTCTTT.

The rearrangement uses TRBV27 and TRBJ2-1; TRBD1 agrees at 7 bases. This CDR3 is 15 amino acids long. Germline V gene data show CDR1 as MNHEY and CDR2 as SMNVEV (reference sequence). V shed 6 bases and J 2 bases; nucleotides not matched to a gene: 7. The CDR3 here is CASRTGQAAYNEQFF. As DNA, the CDR3 is TGTGCCAGCAGAACAGGACAGGCGGCCTACAATGAGCAGTTCTTC.

The chain uses TRBV28 and TRBJ1-2; 7 bases fit TRBD1. Trimming at V came to 4 bases and at J to 7 bases, leaving 3 bases not matched to a gene. The CDR3 has 12 amino acids. Germline assignment: CDR1 MDHEN and CDR2 SYDVKM. The CDR3 reads CASSSQGIGYTF. Here the CDR3 DNA reads TGTGCCAGCAGTTCACAGGGGATTGGCTACACCTTC.

The J gene is TRBJ2-2, the V gene TRBV28; D is ambiguous. CDR3 size: 14 residues. Germline CDR1 MDHEN, CDR2 SYDVKM. V lost 6 bases and J 1 base, leaving 9 bases between the germline ends. The CDR3 DNA reads as TGTGCCAGCAGGAGGTCCCGGAACACCGGGGAGCTGTTTTTT. This sequence encodes CASRRSRNTGELFF.

In nucleotides, the CDR3 is TGTGCCAGCAGCTCCGGGACGGTGCTTAAGCCCCAGCATTTT. Translation gives CASSSGTVLKPQHF. The chain has TRBV7-8 and TRBJ1-5; tentatively, D is TRBD1 (5 bases). V lost 4 bases to trimming and J lost 8 bases, with 15 bases between them. The germline V gene has CDR1 SGHVS and CDR2 FQNEAQ. The CDR3 is 14 residues long.

This clone was found a few times. The rearrangement links TRBV20-1 to TRBJ1-1, with D tentatively TRBD1 (5 bases). Germline V CDR1 and CDR2: DFQATT, SNEGSKA (reference sequence). The CDR3 extends over 9 amino acids. V was cut by 2 bases and J by 10 bases, with 5 bases left in between. Here the CDR3 reads CSARQGAFF. Here the CDR3 DNA reads TGCAGTGCTAGACAGGGAGCTTTCTTT.

The chain carries TRBV19 and TRBJ2-7, with 7 nucleotides matching TRBD2. J gave up 3 bases and V 10 bases, and 6 bases lay outside the gene matches. CDR3 length: 12 residues. The germline CDR1 and CDR2 sequences are LNHDA and SQIVND (reference sequence). The CDR3 sequence is CATTGGGYEQYF. In DNA, the CDR3 is TGTGCCACCACGGGGGGAGGCTACGAGCAGTACTTC.

This rearrangement joins TRBV7-6 to TRBJ2-7; possibly TRBD1 for D (6 bases). Trimming pared 4 bases from V and 9 bases from J, leaving 19 bases between. The CDR3 consists of 14 residues. CDR1 and CDR2 from the germline V gene are SGHVS and FNYEAQ. The CDR3 nucleotides are TGTGCCAGCAGCTCTGACAGGAGCGCTACGAGGCAGTACTTC. Translation: CASSSDRSATRQYF.

CDR3 amino acids: CASSVGGGAYGYTF. CDR3 bases: TGTGCCAGCAGTGTCGGGGGGGGAGCCTATGGCTACACCTTC. V is TRBV2 and J is TRBJ1-2; a weak D match, TRBD1 (5 bases). This CDR3 has 14 amino acids. Per the germline V gene, CDR1 is SNHLY and CDR2 is FYNNEI. The V and J ends lost 4 bases and 4 bases respectively, with 13 bases between them.

CDR3 protein: CASSRPTSGANYEQYF. The DNA of the CDR3 is TGCGCCAGCAGCCGCCCGACTAGCGGGGCTAACTACGAGCAGTACTTC. The chain links TRBV4-1 to TRBJ2-7, with 11 bases matching TRBD2. This CDR3 has 16 residues. V lost 4 bases and J lost 3; bases outside the gene matches: 8. The V gene's germline CDR1 is MGHRA and CDR2 YSYEKL.

This clone showed up just a few times. The rearrangement links TRBV5-1 to TRBJ2-5; D unclear. V was shortened by 1 base and J by 1 base, with 8 bases between the two germline ends. Germline assignment: CDR1 SGHRS and CDR2 YFSETQ. The CDR3 runs 14 residues. In DNA form, the CDR3 reads TGCGCCAGCAGCTTGTCCCAGATCCAAGAGACCCAGTACTTC. Its translation is CASSLSQIQETQYF.

This chain connects TRBV30 to TRBJ2-2, with D possibly TRBD2 on 6 matching bases. V was trimmed by 2 bases and J by 5 bases, leaving 12 bases between them. This CDR3 is 14 amino acids long. Germline loops: CDR1 GTSNPN, CDR2 SVGIG (reference sequence). The CDR3 is CAWSLGLDTGELFF. As DNA, the CDR3 is TGTGCCTGGAGTCTGGGACTTGATACCGGGGAGCTGTTTTTT.

The count of this clone is one. This sequence joins TRBV7-9 and TRBJ1-2, with D perhaps TRBD1 (5 bases). V gave up 7 bases and J gave up 2 bases, with 17 bases separating them. Germline CDR1 reads SEHNR; CDR2 reads FQNEAQ (reference sequence). The CDR3 contains 15 residues. The CDR3 reads CASTKKGRKNYGYTF. CDR3 DNA: TGTGCCAGCACAAAAAAGGGACGGAAGAACTATGGCTACACCTTC. The entire variable domain, with the rest obtained from reference TRBV7-9 and TRBJ1-2, is as follows: DTGVSQNPRHKITKRGQNVTFRCDPISEHNRLYWYRQTLGQGPEFLTYFQNEAQLEKSRLLSDRFSAERPKGSFSTLEIQRTEQGDSAMYLCASTKKGRKNYGYTFGSGTRLTVV.

This rearrangement joins TRBV2 to TRBJ2-3; the D gene is possibly TRBD1 (5 bases). V shed 4 bases and J shed 5 bases, with 13 bases lying between them. Germline CDR1 and CDR2: SNHLY and FYNNEI. This CDR3 contains 14 residues. Written as DNA, the CDR3 is TGTGCCAGCAGTGCCCTCTTGGACAAAGATACGCAGTATTTT. Its protein product is CASSALLDKDTQYF.

This clone was picked up a small number of times. The V call is TRBV10-1, the J call TRBJ2-1, with 9 bases identical to TRBD1. The length of the CDR3 is 14 residues. Germline CDR1 reads WNHNN; CDR2 reads SYGVQD (reference sequence). Unmatched junction bases numbered 4, after V lost 6 bases and J lost 4 bases. Written as DNA, the CDR3 is TGCGCCAGCAGCGCGGGGACAGGGTACAATGAGCAGTTCTTC. Protein product: CASSAGTGYNEQFF.

The V call is TRBV2, the J call TRBJ1-2; D is possibly TRBD1 (6 bases). Germline loops: CDR1 SNHLY, CDR2 FYNNEI. V was cut by 0 bases and J by 0 bases, with 11 bases left in between. The CDR3 contains 16 residues. The CDR3 DNA sequence: TGTGCCAGCAGTGAAGCGGGGGGCTTCACTAACTATGGCTACACCTTC. Amino acid sequence: CASSEAGGFTNYGYTF. The variable domain in full, completed from reference TRBV2 and TRBJ1-2, reads EPEVTQTPSHQVTQMGQEVILRCVPISNHLYFYWYRQILGQKVEFLVSFYNNEISEKSEIFDDQFSVERPDGSNFTLKIRSTKLEDSAMYFCASSEAGGFTNYGYTFGSGTRLTVV.

The chain has TRBV5-1 and TRBJ1-3; D possibly corresponds to TRBD1 (5 bases). CDR1 and CDR2 (germline): SGHRS, YFSETQ. The CDR3 spans 14 residues. Between the trimmed V and J ends, which lost 3 bases and 3 bases, there was a span of 10 bases. The CDR3 protein is CASSYGTVGNTIYF. The CDR3 coding sequence is TGCGCCAGCAGCTACGGGACGGTTGGAAACACCATATATTTT.

V usage is TRBV5-5 and J usage is TRBJ1-1; weak D call: TRBD1 (5 bases). The germline gives CDR1 SGHKS, CDR2 YYEKEE (reference sequence). Trimming stripped 0 bases from V and 4 bases from J, with 13 bases between. CDR3 length: 15 amino acids. The CDR3 spells CASSLARQRSTEAFF. The CDR3 coding sequence is TGTGCCAGCAGCTTGGCCAGACAGCGGAGCACTGAAGCTTTCTTT.